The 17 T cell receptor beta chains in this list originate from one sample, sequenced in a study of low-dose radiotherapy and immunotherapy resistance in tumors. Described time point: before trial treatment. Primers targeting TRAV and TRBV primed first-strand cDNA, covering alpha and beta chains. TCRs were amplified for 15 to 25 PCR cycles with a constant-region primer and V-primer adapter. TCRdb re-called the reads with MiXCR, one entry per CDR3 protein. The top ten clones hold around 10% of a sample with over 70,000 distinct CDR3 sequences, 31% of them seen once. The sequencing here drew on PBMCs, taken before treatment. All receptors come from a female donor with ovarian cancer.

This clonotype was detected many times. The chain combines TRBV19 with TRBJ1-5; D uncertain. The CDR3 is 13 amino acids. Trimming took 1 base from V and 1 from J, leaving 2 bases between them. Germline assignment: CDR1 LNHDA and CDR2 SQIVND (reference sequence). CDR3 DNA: TGTGCCAGTAGTATAGCGAGCAATCAGCCCCAGCATTTT. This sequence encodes CASSIASNQPQHF.

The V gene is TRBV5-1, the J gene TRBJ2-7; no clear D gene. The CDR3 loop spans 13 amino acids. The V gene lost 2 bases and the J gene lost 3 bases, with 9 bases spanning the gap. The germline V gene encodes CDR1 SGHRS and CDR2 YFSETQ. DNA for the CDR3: TGCGCCAGCAGCTTAAGTTCGGTCTACGAGCAGTACTTC. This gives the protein CASSLSSVYEQYF.

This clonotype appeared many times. The CDR3 nucleotides read TGTGCCAGCAGCATTGCGGGACAGGGAGGGCGCGAGCAGTACTTC. Encoded protein: CASSIAGQGGREQYF. This rearrangement joins TRBV9 to TRBJ2-7, with 9 nucleotides matching TRBD1. The CDR3 is 15 residues long. The V segment lost 4 bases and the J segment 6 bases; nucleotides outside the gene matches: 11. Germline-derived CDR1 and CDR2 are SGDLS and YYNGEE.

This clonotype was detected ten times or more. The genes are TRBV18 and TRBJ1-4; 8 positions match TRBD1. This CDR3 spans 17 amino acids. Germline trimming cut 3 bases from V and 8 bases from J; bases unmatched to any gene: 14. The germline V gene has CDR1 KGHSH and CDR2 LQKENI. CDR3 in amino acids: CASSPYPIRGRGEKLFF. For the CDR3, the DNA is TGTGCCAGCTCACCGTACCCTATCAGGGGGCGCGGGGAAAAACTGTTTTTT. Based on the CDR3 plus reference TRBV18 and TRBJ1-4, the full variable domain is NAGVMQNPRHLVRRRGQEARLRCSPMKGHSHVYWYRQLPEEGLKFMVYLQKENIIDESGMPKERFSAEFPKEGPSILRIQQVVRGDSAAYFCASSPYPIRGRGEKLFFGSGTQLSVL.

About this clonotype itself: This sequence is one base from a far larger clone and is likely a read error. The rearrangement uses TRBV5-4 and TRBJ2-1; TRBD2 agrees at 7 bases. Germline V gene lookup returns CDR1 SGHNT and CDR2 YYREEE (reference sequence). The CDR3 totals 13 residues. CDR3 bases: TGCGCCAGCAGCTTGGGAGGGAGTACTGAGCAGTTCTTC. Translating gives CASSLGGSTEQFF.

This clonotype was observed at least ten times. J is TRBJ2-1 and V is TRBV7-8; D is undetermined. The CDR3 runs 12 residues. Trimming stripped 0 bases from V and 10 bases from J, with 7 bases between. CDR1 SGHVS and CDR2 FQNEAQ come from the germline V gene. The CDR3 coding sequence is TGTGCCAGCAGCTTAGCCCGAGGAGAGCAGTTCTTC. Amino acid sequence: CASSLARGEQFF. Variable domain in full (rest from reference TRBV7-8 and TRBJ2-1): GAGVSQSPRYKVAKRGQDVALRCDPISGHVSLFWYQQALGQGPEFLTYFQNEAQLDKSGLPSDRFFAERPEGSVSTLKIQRTQQEDSAVYLCASSLARGEQFFGPGTRLTVL.

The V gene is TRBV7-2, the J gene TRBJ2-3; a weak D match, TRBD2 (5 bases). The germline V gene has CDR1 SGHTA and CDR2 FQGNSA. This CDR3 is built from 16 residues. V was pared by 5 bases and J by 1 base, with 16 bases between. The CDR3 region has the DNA TGTGCCAGCAGCGAGAGAGAGGGTTCTCGCACAGATACGCAGTATTTT. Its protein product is CASSEREGSRTDTQYF.

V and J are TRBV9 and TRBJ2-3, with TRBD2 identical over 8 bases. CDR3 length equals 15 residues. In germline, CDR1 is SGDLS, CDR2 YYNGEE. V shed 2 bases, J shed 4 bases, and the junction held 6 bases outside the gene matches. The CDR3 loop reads CASSVRGGGPDTQYF. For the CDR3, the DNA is TGTGCCAGCAGCGTTCGGGGGGGGGGCCCAGATACGCAGTATTTT.

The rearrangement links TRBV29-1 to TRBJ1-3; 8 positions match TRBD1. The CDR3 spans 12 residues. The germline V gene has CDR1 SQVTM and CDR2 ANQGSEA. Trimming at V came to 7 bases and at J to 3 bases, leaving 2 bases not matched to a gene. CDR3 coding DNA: TGCAGCGCCGGGACAGGTGGAAACACCATATATTTT. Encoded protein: CSAGTGGNTIYF.

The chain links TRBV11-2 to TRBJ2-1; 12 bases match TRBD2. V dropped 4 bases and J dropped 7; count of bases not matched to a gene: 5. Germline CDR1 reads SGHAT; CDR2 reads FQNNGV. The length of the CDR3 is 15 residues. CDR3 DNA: TGTGCCAGCAGCTCCCTAGCGGGGGGGCGGAATGAGCAGTTCTTC. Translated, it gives CASSSLAGGRNEQFF.

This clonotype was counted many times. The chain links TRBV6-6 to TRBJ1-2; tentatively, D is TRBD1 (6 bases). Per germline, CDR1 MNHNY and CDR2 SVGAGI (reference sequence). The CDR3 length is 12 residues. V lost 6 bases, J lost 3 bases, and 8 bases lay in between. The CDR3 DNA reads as TGTGCCAGCAGGCAGGGGCACTATGGCTACACCTTC. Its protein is CASRQGHYGYTF.

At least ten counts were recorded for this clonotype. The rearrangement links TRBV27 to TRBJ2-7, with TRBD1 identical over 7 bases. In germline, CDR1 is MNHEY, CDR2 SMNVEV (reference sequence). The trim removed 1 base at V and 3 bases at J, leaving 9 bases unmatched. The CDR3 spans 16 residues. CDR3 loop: CASSLFSGQRYYEQYF. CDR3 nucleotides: TGTGCCAGCAGTTTATTCTCGGGACAGAGATACTACGAGCAGTACTTC.

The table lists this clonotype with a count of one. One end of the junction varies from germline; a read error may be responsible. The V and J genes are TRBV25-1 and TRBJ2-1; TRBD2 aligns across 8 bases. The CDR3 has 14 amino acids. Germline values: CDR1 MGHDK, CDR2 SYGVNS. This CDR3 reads CASSRGGNGDEQFF. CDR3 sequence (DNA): TGTGCTAGCAGCCGGGGGGGCAATGGAGATGAGCAGTTCTTC.

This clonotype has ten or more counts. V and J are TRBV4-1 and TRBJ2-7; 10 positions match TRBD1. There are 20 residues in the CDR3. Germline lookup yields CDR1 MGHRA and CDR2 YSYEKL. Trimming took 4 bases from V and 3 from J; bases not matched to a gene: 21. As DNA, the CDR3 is TGCGCCAGCAGCCTTGTGACAGGGGGCCTTAGGGTAGCAGATGTCTACGAGCAGTACTTC. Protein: CASSLVTGGLRVADVYEQYF.

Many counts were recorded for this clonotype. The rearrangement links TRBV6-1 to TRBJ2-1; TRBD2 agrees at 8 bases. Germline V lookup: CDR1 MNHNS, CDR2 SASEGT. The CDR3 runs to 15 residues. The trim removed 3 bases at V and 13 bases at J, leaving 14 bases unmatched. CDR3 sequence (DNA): TGTGCCAGCAGTGATCGGGGGGGGGGCCGAGGCTTACAGTTCTTC. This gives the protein CASSDRGGGRGLQFF.

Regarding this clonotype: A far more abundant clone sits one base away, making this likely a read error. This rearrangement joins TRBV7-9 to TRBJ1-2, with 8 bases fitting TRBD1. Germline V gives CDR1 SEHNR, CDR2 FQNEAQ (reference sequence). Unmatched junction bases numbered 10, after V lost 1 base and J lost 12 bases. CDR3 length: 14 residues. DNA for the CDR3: TGTGCCAGCAGCTTAGACCAGACAGGGGCCGGCCACACCTTC. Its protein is CASSLDQTGAGHTF.

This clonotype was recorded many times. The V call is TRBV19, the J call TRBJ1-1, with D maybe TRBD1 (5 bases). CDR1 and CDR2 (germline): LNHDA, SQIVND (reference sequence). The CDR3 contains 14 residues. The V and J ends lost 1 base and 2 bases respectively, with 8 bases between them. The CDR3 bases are TGTGCCAGTAGTATAGGGGGCCCAAACACTGAAGCTTTCTTT. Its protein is CASSIGGPNTEAFF.